This section outlines one T cell receptor (beta chain) sequence together with its context. Its antigen is still unknown. The sample is drawn from a study of shared clonotypes between healthy human individuals. Overall study findings and caveats: Sequencing depth was expected to influence donor clonotype sharing.

The CDR3 has 15 amino acids. The V end was cut by 5 bases, the J end by 4 bases, with 17 bases between. In germline, CDR1 is SGHTA, CDR2 FQGNSA. In the original processing: Filtering differed, since immunoSEQ gave only junction sequences and no quality scores. Sequencing was performed with immunoSEQ multiplex PCR; in TCRdb, only in-frame clones are kept and a portion is missing. V and J calls and clone size are those listed in that table; D and trimming were worked out from the DNA. The sample includes 470,000 or so clones, 81% of them seen just once. Genomic DNA of unsorted samples came from roughly 90 million PBMCs.

The TCR sequence derives from a middle-aged woman in good health. Some clones in this sample may be carry-over from other donors' samples. Sequencing used PBMCs. The chain couples TRBV7-2 to TRBJ1-2; no clear D gene. As DNA, the CDR3 is TGTGCCAGCAGCCCCCGACACGGCAGGAGCTATGGCTACACCTTC. This gives the protein CASSPRHGRSYGYTF.